What follows are 29 T cell receptor beta chains derived from one specimen sequenced in a study of OX40 agonist ivuxolimab in advanced cancers. Assay used: immunoSEQ multiplex PCR; TCRdb lists only in-frame clones, some missing. The table shows about 77,000 clones, with approximately 89% occurring only once. This sample comprised CD4+ or CD8+ T cells sorted from blood, obtained in a trial of the OX40 agonist ivuxolimab. These receptors were collected from an adult with an advanced solid tumor such as melanoma, head and neck, liver or kidney cancer.

The J gene is TRBJ1-1, the V gene TRBV6-4; D might be TRBD1 (5 bases). Trimming took 7 bases from V and 5 from J, leaving 23 bases between them. Germline loops: CDR1 MRHNA, CDR2 SNTAGT. The CDR3 has 16 amino acids. The CDR3 DNA reads TGTGCCAGCACCCCGGGGAGGGAAAGGGGAAGAACTGAAGCTTTCTTT. It codes for CASTPGRERGRTEAFF.

The chain uses TRBV2 and TRBJ1-1; 7 nucleotides align to TRBD1. The V gene's germline CDR1 is SNHLY and CDR2 FYNNEI. The J segment lost 3 bases and the V segment lost 3 bases, leaving 16 bases of the junction unmatched. This CDR3 has 18 residues. CDR3 bases: TGTGCCAGCAGTGAGACAGGGAGGCGCGGCCCAGGGGACACTGAAGCTTTCTTT. Protein sequence: CASSETGRRGPGDTEAFF.

V gene TRBV5-6 combines with J gene TRBJ1-2, with no clear D. Looked up from germline, CDR1 is SGHDT and CDR2 is YYEEEE. The V end lost 4 bases, the J end lost 4 bases, and 11 bases lay between the germline ends. The CDR3 covers 13 residues. This chain's CDR3 is CASSPGEFYGYTF. For the CDR3, the DNA is TGTGCCAGCAGCCCGGGAGAGTTCTATGGCTACACCTTC.

This clone was observed a few times. The CDR3 coding sequence is TGTGCCAGCAGCGAGAACACTGAAGCTTTCTTT. This translates into CASSENTEAFF. This chain connects TRBV9 to TRBJ1-1; no firm D call. Trimming pared 3 bases from V and 1 base from J, leaving 1 base between. The germline gives CDR1 SGDLS, CDR2 YYNGEE. The CDR3 totals 11 residues. Full variable domain (missing parts from reference TRBV9 and TRBJ1-1): DSGVTQTPKHLITATGQRVTLRCSPRSGDLSVYWYQQSLDQGLQFLIQYYNGEERAKGNILERFSAQQFPDLHSELNLSSLELGDSALYFCASSENTEAFFGQGTRLTVV.

This rearrangement joins TRBV11-1 to TRBJ2-3; D remains ambiguous. V lost 5 bases and J lost 4, with 13 bases in between. This CDR3 contains 14 residues. Germline CDR1 and CDR2: SGHAT and FQDESV (reference sequence). The CDR3 bases are TGTGCCAGCAGCCCCGCCGGAAGGGCAGATACGCAGTATTTT. Translation gives CASSPAGRADTQYF.

The V call is TRBV5-1, the J call TRBJ2-1, with 9 bases fitting TRBD2. The junction had 8 bases not matched to a gene; V was cut back by 0 bases and J by 7 bases. The germline V gene encodes CDR1 SGHRS and CDR2 YFSETQ. The CDR3 is 16 amino acids. CDR3 in amino acids: CASSLEAGGPGNEQFF. For the CDR3, the DNA is TGCGCCAGCAGCTTGGAGGCGGGAGGGCCGGGAAATGAGCAGTTCTTC. Supplemented by reference TRBV5-1 and TRBJ2-1, the full variable domain reads KAGVTQTPRYLIKTRGQQVTLSCSPISGHRSVSWYQQTPGQGLQFLFEYFSETQRNKGNFPGRFSGRQFSNSRSEMNVSTLELGDSALYLCASSLEAGGPGNEQFFGPGTRLTVL.

The CDR3 loop reads CASSEEQLVGHEQYF. The CDR3 DNA sequence: TGTGCCAGCAGTGAAGAGCAGTTAGTAGGGCACGAGCAGTACTTC. The V gene is TRBV2, the J gene TRBJ2-7, with D hard to call. Per germline, CDR1 SNHLY and CDR2 FYNNEI. V was cut by 1 base and J by 5 bases, with 15 bases left in between. The CDR3 spans 15 residues. The full variable domain, its missing parts supplied by reference TRBV2 and TRBJ2-7, is EPEVTQTPSHQVTQMGQEVILRCVPISNHLYFYWYRQILGQKVEFLVSFYNNEISEKSEIFDDQFSVERPDGSNFTLKIRSTKLEDSAMYFCASSEEQLVGHEQYFGPGTRLTVT.

This clone is a singleton in its sample. The CDR3 is CASSEDSLNTEAFF. The CDR3, as DNA: TGTGCCAGCAGCGAGGACAGTTTGAACACTGAAGCTTTCTTT. The gene calls are TRBV5-4 and TRBJ1-1; D may be TRBD1 (6 bases). V dropped 4 bases and J dropped 0 bases, with 10 bases sitting between them. This CDR3 is 14 amino acids long. In germline, CDR1 is SGHNT, CDR2 YYREEE (reference sequence).

J is TRBJ1-5 and V is TRBV2; TRBD1 might be the D (5 bases). CDR1 SNHLY and CDR2 FYNNEI come from the germline V gene. Trimming removed 0 bases from V and 6 bases from J, with 15 bases in between. The length of the CDR3 is 16 residues. The CDR3, as DNA: TGTGCCAGCAGTGAAGCTCTTGGAGGGGTGGCTCAGCCCCAGCATTTT. Amino acid sequence: CASSEALGGVAQPQHF. Together with reference TRBV2 and TRBJ1-5, the CDR3 gives the full variable domain: EPEVTQTPSHQVTQMGQEVILRCVPISNHLYFYWYRQILGQKVEFLVSFYNNEISEKSEIFDDQFSVERPDGSNFTLKIRSTKLEDSAMYFCASSEALGGVAQPQHFGDGTRLSIL.

This chain uses TRBV5-4 with TRBJ1-1; D is unresolved. CDR3 length equals 16 residues. Per the germline V gene, CDR1 is SGHNT and CDR2 is YYREEE (reference sequence). The V end lost 4 bases, the J end lost 0 bases, and 16 bases lay between the germline ends. CDR3 protein: CASSTGLLGMNTEAFF. The CDR3 region has the DNA TGTGCCAGCAGCACTGGCCTCTTAGGGATGAACACTGAAGCTTTCTTT.

This clone has a single count. J is TRBJ2-5 and V is TRBV19, with TRBD1 matching over 7 bases. Germline assignment: CDR1 LNHDA and CDR2 SQIVND (reference sequence). V was pared by 9 bases and J by 3 bases, with 7 bases of the junction left unmatched. This CDR3 comprises 13 residues. The CDR3 nucleotides are TGTGCCAGCACAGGGGCCGGTGAAGAGACCCAGTACTTC. It yields the protein CASTGAGEETQYF.

To note about this clone: Other DNA sequences within the sample encode an identical CDR3. V usage is TRBV28 and J usage is TRBJ1-2; unclear D gene. V dropped 7 bases and J dropped 8 bases, with 11 bases sitting between them. Germline CDR1 MDHEN, CDR2 SYDVKM. This CDR3 is 11 amino acids long. CDR3 in amino acids: CASTLGGGYTF. The CDR3 DNA sequence: TGTGCCAGCACCCTCGGAGGGGGCTACACCTTC.

This clone has just one count. The chain combines TRBV7-6 with TRBJ2-6; 8 bases map to TRBD1. Germline lookup yields CDR1 SGHVS and CDR2 FNYEAQ. This CDR3 has 18 amino acids. V shed 0 bases and J 4 bases; nucleotides not matched to a gene: 8. The CDR3 sequence: CASSLAETGVEGANVLTF. The CDR3 nucleotides are TGTGCCAGCAGCTTAGCGGAGACAGGGGTGGAGGGGGCCAACGTCCTGACTTTC.

The V call is TRBV27, the J call TRBJ2-7; 7 nucleotides align to TRBD1. V gave up 7 bases and J gave up 0 bases; unmatched junction bases: 18. This CDR3 is built from 18 residues. Per the germline V gene, CDR1 is MNHEY and CDR2 is SMNVEV (reference sequence). This chain's CDR3 is CASIPLTSPGQPSYEQYF. Written as DNA, the CDR3 is TGTGCCAGCATCCCCTTGACTTCCCCGGGACAGCCCTCCTACGAGCAGTACTTC.

The CDR3 nucleotides read TGTGCCAGCAGCCGGTACCGTCCTCCGCAGTTATCGGCTGCAACTAATGAAAAACTGTTTTTT. This sequence encodes CASSRYRPPQLSAATNEKLFF. The chain employs TRBV4-2 and TRBJ1-4; D uncertain. The ends were cut back, 4 bases at V and 0 bases at J, with 27 bases in the middle. The CDR3 runs 21 residues. The germline gives CDR1 LGHNA, CDR2 YNFKEQ.

The chain couples TRBV27 to TRBJ1-1, with D possibly TRBD1 on 5 matching bases. Germline V gene lookup returns CDR1 MNHEY and CDR2 SMNVEV (reference sequence). The CDR3 spans 13 residues. V was trimmed by 5 bases and J by 1 base, leaving 8 bases between them. The CDR3 sequence is CASSLGGNTEAFF. The DNA of the CDR3 is TGTGCCAGCAGTCTGGGGGGGAACACTGAAGCTTTCTTT.

The chain has TRBV5-1 and TRBJ2-5; D remains unclear. The CDR3 sequence is 12 residues long. Trimming took 1 base from V and 2 from J, leaving 3 bases between them. CDR1 is SGHRS and CDR2 is YFSETQ in the germline V gene. CDR3 in amino acids: CASSLLQETQYF. In nucleotides, the CDR3 is TGCGCCAGCAGCTTGCTACAAGAGACCCAGTACTTC.

This chain joins TRBV4-1 and TRBJ1-1; D gene unclear. V was trimmed by 0 bases and J by 4 bases, leaving 6 bases between them. The length of the CDR3 is 13 residues. Germline-derived CDR1 and CDR2 are MGHRA and YSYEKL. CDR3 sequence reads: CASSQDQRTEAFF. CDR3 nucleotide sequence: TGCGCCAGCAGCCAAGATCAGCGCACTGAAGCTTTCTTT.

This chain links TRBV19 with TRBJ1-2; no firm D call. CDR3 size: 15 residues. Deletions cut 5 bases from V and 3 bases from J, with 16 bases between. The V gene's germline CDR1 is LNHDA and CDR2 SQIVND (reference sequence). The CDR3 DNA sequence: TGTGCCAGTAGTCGCCGACAAACCGAGTACTATGGCTACACCTTC. Amino acid sequence: CASSRRQTEYYGYTF.

The V call is TRBV2, the J call TRBJ2-1; D assignment may be TRBD1 or TRBD2 (6 bases each). The CDR3 is 13 residues long. V was clipped by 10 bases and J by 9 bases, with 19 bases between them. Germline CDR1 SNHLY, CDR2 FYNNEI. The CDR3 sequence: CANLFIEGGEQFF. DNA of the CDR3: TGTGCCAACCTATTCATAGAGGGGGGTGAGCAGTTCTTC. Drawing the rest from reference TRBV2 and TRBJ2-1, the complete variable domain is EPEVTQTPSHQVTQMGQEVILRCVPISNHLYFYWYRQILGQKVEFLVSFYNNEISEKSEIFDDQFSVERPDGSNFTLKIRSTKLEDSAMYFCANLFIEGGEQFFGPGTRLTVL.

CDR3 protein: CASSFDRLNEKLFF. The CDR3 DNA follows: TGTGCCAGCAGCTTCGACAGGCTGAATGAAAAACTGTTTTTT. The chain joins TRBV7-8 to TRBJ1-4, with D possibly being TRBD1 (6 bases). Trimming took off 3 bases at V and 5 bases at J, with 10 bases between the two ends. The CDR3 sequence is 14 residues long. The germline V gene encodes CDR1 SGHVS and CDR2 FQNEAQ.

The CDR3 loop is CASSEITGRRLGTGELFF. The CDR3 bases are TGTGCCAGCAGTGAAATAACAGGGAGACGCTTGGGGACCGGGGAGCTGTTTTTT. This chain connects TRBV6-1 to TRBJ2-2, with a weak D call TRBD1 (6 bases). V was shortened by 2 bases and J by 5 bases, with 21 bases between the two germline ends. The CDR3 is made up of 18 amino acids. The germline CDR1 and CDR2 sequences are MNHNS and SASEGT.

The CDR3 DNA reads as TGCGCCAGCAGCTTACAGGGAATAGGGGCAAACACTGAAGCTTTCTTT. Translating gives CASSLQGIGANTEAFF. The chain joins TRBV5-1 to TRBJ1-1, with D possibly being TRBD1 (6 bases). The V and J ends lost 2 bases and 2 bases respectively, with 16 bases between them. There are 16 residues in the CDR3. Germline V gives CDR1 SGHRS, CDR2 YFSETQ. The full variable domain, completed using reference TRBV5-1 and TRBJ1-1, is KAGVTQTPRYLIKTRGQQVTLSCSPISGHRSVSWYQQTPGQGLQFLFEYFSETQRNKGNFPGRFSGRQFSNSRSEMNVSTLELGDSALYLCASSLQGIGANTEAFFGQGTRLTVV.

This clone was seen a handful of times. The rearrangement joins TRBV30 to TRBJ1-4, with D possibly TRBD1 on 5 matching bases. CDR1 GTSNPN and CDR2 SVGIG come from the germline V gene (reference sequence). V shed 2 bases and J shed 0 bases, with 10 bases lying between them. The length of the CDR3 is 15 residues. The CDR3 here is CAWSRRGATNEKLFF. CDR3 bases: TGTGCCTGGAGTCGGAGAGGGGCAACTAATGAAAAACTGTTTTTT. The full variable domain, with the rest looked up from reference TRBV30 and TRBJ1-4, is SQTIHQWPATLVQPVGSPLSLECTVEGTSNPNLYWYRQAAGRGLQLLFYSVGIGQISSEVPQNLSASRPQDRQFILSSKKLLLSDSGFYLCAWSRRGATNEKLFFGSGTQLSVL.

The V call is TRBV11-2, the J call TRBJ1-1; D uncertain. Germline loops: CDR1 SGHAT, CDR2 FQNNGV. The CDR3 spans 13 residues. The V end lost 4 bases, the J end lost 5 bases, and 11 bases lay between the germline ends. CDR3 DNA sequence: TGTGCCAGCAGCTCAACCCCGGGGACTGAAGCTTTCTTT. Translating it yields CASSSTPGTEAFF.

The chain uses TRBV5-4 and TRBJ1-1; no clear D gene. The CDR3 is 14 amino acids. Trimming took 4 bases from V and 2 from J, leaving 12 bases between them. Germline V gene lookup returns CDR1 SGHNT and CDR2 YYREEE (reference sequence). The CDR3 is CASSQRTENTEAFF. The CDR3 nucleotides are TGTGCCAGCAGCCAGAGGACGGAAAACACTGAAGCTTTCTTT.

V usage is TRBV7-2 and J usage is TRBJ2-1, with TRBD2 identical over 8 bases. The V segment lost 4 bases and the J segment 10 bases; nucleotides outside the gene matches: 9. The CDR3 is made up of 14 amino acids. Germline V lookup: CDR1 SGHTA, CDR2 FQGNSA. The CDR3: CASSSGGAVREQFF. CDR3 nucleotides: TGTGCCAGCAGCTCCGGGGGGGCCGTCCGGGAGCAGTTCTTC.

This clone was counted only a few times. The chain couples TRBV19 to TRBJ1-5; D not resolved. V was shortened by 8 bases and J by 2 bases, with 13 bases between the two germline ends. Per germline, CDR1 LNHDA and CDR2 SQIVND (reference sequence). CDR3 length: 14 residues. CDR3 in amino acids: CASCRLTGNQPQHF. The DNA for the CDR3 is TGTGCCAGTTGTAGATTAACGGGCAATCAGCCCCAGCATTTT.

V and J are TRBV7-2 and TRBJ1-5, with a weak D call TRBD1 (6 bases). The V end lost 1 base, the J end lost 7 bases, and 14 bases lay between the germline ends. Looked up from germline, CDR1 is SGHTA and CDR2 is FQGNSA. The CDR3 runs 15 residues. CDR3 DNA: TGTGCCAGCAGCTTAGTGTCGGGGGGGCAGCAGCCCCAGCATTTT. Translating gives CASSLVSGGQQPQHF.